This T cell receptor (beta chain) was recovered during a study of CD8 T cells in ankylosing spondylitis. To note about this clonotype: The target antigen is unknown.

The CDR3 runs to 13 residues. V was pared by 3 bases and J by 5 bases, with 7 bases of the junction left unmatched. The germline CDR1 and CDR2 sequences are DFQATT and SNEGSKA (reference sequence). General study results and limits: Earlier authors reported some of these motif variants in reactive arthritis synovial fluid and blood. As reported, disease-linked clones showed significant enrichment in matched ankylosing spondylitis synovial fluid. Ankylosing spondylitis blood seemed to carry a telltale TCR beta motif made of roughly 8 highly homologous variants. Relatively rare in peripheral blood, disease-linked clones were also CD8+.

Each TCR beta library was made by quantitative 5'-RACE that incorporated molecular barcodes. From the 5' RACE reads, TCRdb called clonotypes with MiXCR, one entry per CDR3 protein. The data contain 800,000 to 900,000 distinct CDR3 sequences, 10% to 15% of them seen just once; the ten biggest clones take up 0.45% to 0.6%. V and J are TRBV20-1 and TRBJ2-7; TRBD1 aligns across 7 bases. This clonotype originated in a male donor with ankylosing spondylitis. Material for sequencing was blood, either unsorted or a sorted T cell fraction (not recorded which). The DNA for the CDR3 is TGCAGTGCTAGGACAGGGATGGGAAACGAGCAGTACTTC. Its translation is CSARTGMGNEQYF.